What follows is one T cell receptor (beta chain) and its context. Its antigen is currently not known. Qualities for individual bases were not recorded, and no much larger clone is one base off. The protocol used for the library was 5' RACE. Sequencing instrument: Illumina HiSeq 2500. A second PCR of about 7 to 12 cycles was run with a J-beta primer mix and a sample-barcoded 5' primer. A template-switch 5' adaptor carrying 12 random nucleotides introduced a unique molecular identifier onto each TCR beta cDNA molecule. At least 2.5 million CDR3-containing paired-end reads were obtained from each sample. First-strand cDNA synthesis was performed from all RNA using the Mint cDNA synthesis kit, with priming by a TRBC-specific oligonucleotide. All cDNA was treated with uracil-DNA glycosylase and then went through a first 18-cycle PCR with the universal primers M1SS and BC2_uni_R. In the paper's pipeline: Each sample was normalized by randomly selecting 1 million high-quality reads, each carrying a distinct molecular identifier. Reads with shared molecular identifiers were discarded instead of being binned into consensus sequences. MiTCR, set to a Q25 quality threshold and the strictest error-elimination algorithm, was used for CDR3 identification, clonotype clustering and error correction. A nonparametric unseen species model with Euler transformation was used to estimate a lower bound on total TCR beta diversity. TCRdb itself trimmed the public reads at Q25 with fastp, ran MiXCR and retained productive beta chains. For every CDR3 protein sequence, its rows merge into one entry that carries the most common genes and DNA. V and J calls and clone size were set by TCRdb, not the authors. In this sample the table shows about 1 million distinct CDR3 sequences, over 35% of which occur a single time. The ten largest clones add up to about 19% of the sample.

Donors were a few dozen systemically healthy Caucasian individuals from Russia aged roughly 6 to 95 years. Around 9.8 milliliters of peripheral blood were collected from each donor into EDTA-treated Vacutainer tubes. Ficoll-Paque density-gradient centrifugation was used to isolate PBMCs, with at least 6.5 million per sample. Trizol reagent was used to extract total RNA from the PBMCs, yielding at least 5.5 micrograms per sample. For every donor, an aliquot of PBMCs went through flow cytometry to measure the percentages of naive CD45RAhigh/CD27high T cells. These data are taken from a study of blood T cells in healthy people across ages (dated by TCRdb to the mid-2010s). With respect to the entire study: In model experiments, template switching captured roughly one uniquely barcoded TCR beta cDNA molecule for every two T cells. Age-related changes in TCR beta repertoire diversity were measured in the study by deep sequencing normalized with unique cDNA molecular identifiers. Donors of different ages were randomly distributed across sequencing lanes to avoid experimental bias. Four age groups were formed from the donors: young (average roughly 15 years), middle-aged (around 39), aged (around 62) and long-lived (82). For two donors (one aged 18 to 29 and one aged 80 or older), the study analyzed two additional independent replicas of 1 million unique cDNA reads from the same blood draw.

Broader findings and caveats from the paper: Bulk unsorted PBMC profiling prevented conclusive comparison of naive and antigen-experienced compartments. Estimates of total diversity based on one million sequenced T cells were considered lower bounds and underestimates. As age increased, observed TCR beta diversity per million T cells dropped in a roughly linear way, and a significant reduction was already evident by age around 41. A strong correlation was found between observed TCR beta diversity and the percentage of naive T cells measured by flow cytometry. Donor CMV infection status was unknown, potentially confounding age-related changes in expanded clonotypes. The long-lived group showed more naive CD4+ T cells, fewer expanded clones and increased TCR diversity than the aged group, suggesting age selection.

Compared with germline, V lacks 5 bases and J lacks 7 bases; bases without a gene match: 5. The CDR3 spans 13 residues, from the cysteine through the phenylalanine. Of the read, only the CDR3 DNA is kept; its 39 bases are in frame from base 1. The germline V gene provides CDR1 MDHEN and CDR2 SYDVKM. What was sequenced was blood. The TCR comes from a woman aged 60-75 years in good health. The sequence is built from TRBV28 and TRBJ2-4, and 7 junctional nucleotides match TRBD2. The sequence in DNA is TGTGCCAGCAGTCGGGGGGATGTGAACATTCAGTACTTC. It encodes CASSRGDVNIQYF.